This T cell receptor beta chain emerged from a study of human T cells and chemical hapten exposure. The time point is: patch test 3, about 24 weeks after DPC sensitization. Treatment in this sample: therapeutic diphenylcyclopropenone sensitization with weekly scalp DPC. Donation of samples came from alopecia patients who were 18 to 70 years old and suitable for DPC. It was unfractionated whole blood from which total RNA was extracted. The V end was cut by 6 bases, the J end by 2 bases, with 16 bases between. CDR1 is MGHDK and CDR2 is SYGVNS in the germline V gene. The CDR3 length is 15 residues. The sample holds one count of this clonotype. As processed by the authors: Per-sample TCR counts ranged from 23,224 to 690,600, median roughly 87,000. TCRdb ran MiXCR on the RACE reads and lists one entry per CDR3 protein. TCRdb's processing, not the authors', yielded these V and J calls. The sample yields under 200,000 distinct CDR3 sequences, approximately 30% seen once.

The receptor was isolated from a woman between 18 and 30 years old with alopecia areata. Some clones in this sample may be carry-over from other donors' samples. V is TRBV25-1 and J is TRBJ1-2; D not certain. The sample in question was whole blood, obtained in connection with sensitization to the hapten diphenylcyclopropenone (DPC). The CDR3 region has the DNA TGTGCCAGCAGCTCCCTGGGAACAGTAAACTATGGCTACACCTTC. This translates into CASSSLGTVNYGYTF.